This T cell receptor beta chain was captured in a study of OX40 agonist ivuxolimab in advanced cancers. For the study at large: Past anti-PD-1, anti-PD-L1 or anti-CTLA-4 therapy was accepted, and 30% to 45% had received some. Study observations and caveats: Clonal expansion was seen in CD4+ and CD8+ blood T cells by week 6 at 0.1 to 3.0 mg/kg.

In the case of this clone: Its specificity is not known.

Method: immunoSEQ multiplex PCR; TCRdb's copy keeps in-frame clones and lacks some. The table has more than 40,000 clones, approximately 71% seen once. CDR1 is MDHEN and CDR2 is SYDVKM in the germline V gene. The CDR3 is 16 residues long. V was pared by 6 bases and J by 7 bases, with 11 bases of the junction left unmatched. The genes are TRBV28 and TRBJ2-2, with TRBD1 matching over 10 bases. Here the sequenced sample was CD4+ or CD8+ T cells sorted from blood, taken in a trial of the OX40 agonist ivuxolimab. This TCR was sampled from an adult with an advanced solid tumor such as melanoma, head and neck, liver or kidney cancer. The chain's CDR3 is CASSKGQGYGIGELFF. CDR3 coding DNA: TGTGCCAGCAGCAAGGGACAGGGGTATGGGATCGGGGAGCTGTTTTTT.